This T cell receptor (beta chain) was recorded in a study of blood T cell repertoires in COVID-19. The CDR3 covers 16 residues. V lost 0 bases and J 4 bases, leaving 15 bases between the germline ends. Germline CDR1 and CDR2: SGDLS and YYNGEE. The data were produced by immunoSEQ multiplex PCR, yet TCRdb's version contains in-frame clones alone and is incomplete. The table shows fewer than 400,000 clones, with 88% occurring only once. The sequenced sample consisted of PBMCs or T cells enriched from blood (not recorded which). The clonotype originates from a man younger than 40 who had recovered from COVID-19. V usage is TRBV9 and J usage is TRBJ2-3; D possibly corresponds to TRBD1 (5 bases). CDR3 in DNA: TGTGCCAGCAGCGTAGACGGCAGGGCAGTTGCAGATACGCAGTATTTT. It encodes CASSVDGRAVADTQYF.